Reported below is one T cell receptor beta chain. Germline V lookup: CDR1 LNHDA, CDR2 SQIVND (reference sequence). J gave up 2 bases and V 0 bases, and 6 bases lay outside the gene matches. CDR3 length equals 17 residues. This sample is part of a study of T cells in tumors after PD-1 blockade. The protocol was immunoSEQ multiplex PCR, while the TCRdb copy is restricted to in-frame clones and leaves out a portion. The sample contains nearly 25,000 clones, around four fifths of which appear only once. The V gene is TRBV19, the J gene TRBJ1-5; 8 bases are a match to TRBD1. This clonotype originated in a human donor with basal cell carcinoma. The sample was PBMCs, taken after anti-PD-1 treatment. The CDR3: CASSIDLAGGGNQPQHF. The CDR3 DNA follows: TGTGCCAGTAGTATAGATCTGGCAGGGGGCGGCAATCAGCCCCAGCATTTT.